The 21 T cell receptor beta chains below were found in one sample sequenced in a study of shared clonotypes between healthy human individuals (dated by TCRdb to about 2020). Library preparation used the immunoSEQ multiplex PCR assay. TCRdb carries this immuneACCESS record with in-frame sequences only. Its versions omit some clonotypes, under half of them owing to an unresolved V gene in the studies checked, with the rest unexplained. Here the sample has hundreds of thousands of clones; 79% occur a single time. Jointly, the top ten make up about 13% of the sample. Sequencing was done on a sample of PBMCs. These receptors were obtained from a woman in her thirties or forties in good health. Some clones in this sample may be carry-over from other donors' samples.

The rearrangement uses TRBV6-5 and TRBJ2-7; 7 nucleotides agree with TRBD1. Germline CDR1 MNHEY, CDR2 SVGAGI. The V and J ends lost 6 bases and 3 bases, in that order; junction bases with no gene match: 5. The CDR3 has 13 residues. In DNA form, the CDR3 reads TGTGCCAGCAGGCACAGGGGAATCTACGAGCAGTACTTC. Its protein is CASRHRGIYEQYF.

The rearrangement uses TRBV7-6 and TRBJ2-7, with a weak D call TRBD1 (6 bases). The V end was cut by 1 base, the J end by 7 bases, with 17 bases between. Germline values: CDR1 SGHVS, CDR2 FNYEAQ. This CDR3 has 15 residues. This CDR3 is CASSLGWGRIREQYF. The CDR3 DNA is TGTGCCAGCAGCTTAGGATGGGGGCGGATTCGGGAGCAGTACTTC.

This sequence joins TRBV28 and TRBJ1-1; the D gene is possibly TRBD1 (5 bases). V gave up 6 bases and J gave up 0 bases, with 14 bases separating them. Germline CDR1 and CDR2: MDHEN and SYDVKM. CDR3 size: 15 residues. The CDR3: CASSQPGRMNTEAFF. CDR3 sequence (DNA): TGTGCCAGCAGCCAACCGGGACGGATGAACACTGAAGCTTTCTTT.

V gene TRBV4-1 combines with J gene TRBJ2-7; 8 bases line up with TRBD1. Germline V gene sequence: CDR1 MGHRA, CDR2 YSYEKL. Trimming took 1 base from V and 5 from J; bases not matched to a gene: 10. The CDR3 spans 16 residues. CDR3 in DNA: TGCGCCAGCAGCCAAGCCCCGACAGGGGAGTGGAACGAGCAGTACTTC. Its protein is CASSQAPTGEWNEQYF.

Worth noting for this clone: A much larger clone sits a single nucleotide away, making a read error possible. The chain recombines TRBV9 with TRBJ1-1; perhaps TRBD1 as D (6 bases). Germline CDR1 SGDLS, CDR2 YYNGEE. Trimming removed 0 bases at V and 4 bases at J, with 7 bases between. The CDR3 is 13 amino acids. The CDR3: CASSVEGGTEAFF. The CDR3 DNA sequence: TGTGCCAGCAGCGTAGAAGGGGGCACTGAAGCTTTCTTT.

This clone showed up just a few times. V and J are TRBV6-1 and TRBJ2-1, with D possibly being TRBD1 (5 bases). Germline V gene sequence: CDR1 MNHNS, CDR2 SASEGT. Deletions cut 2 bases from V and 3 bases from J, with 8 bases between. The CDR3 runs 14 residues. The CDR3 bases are TGTGCCAGCAGTGAAATAAGGGGCTACAATGAGCAGTTCTTC. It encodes CASSEIRGYNEQFF.

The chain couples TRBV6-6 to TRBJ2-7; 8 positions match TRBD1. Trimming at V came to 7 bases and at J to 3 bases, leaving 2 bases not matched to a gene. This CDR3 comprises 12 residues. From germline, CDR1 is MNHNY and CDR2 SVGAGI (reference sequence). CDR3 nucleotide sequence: TGTGCCAGCACGGACAGGGACTACGAGCAGTACTTC. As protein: CASTDRDYEQYF.

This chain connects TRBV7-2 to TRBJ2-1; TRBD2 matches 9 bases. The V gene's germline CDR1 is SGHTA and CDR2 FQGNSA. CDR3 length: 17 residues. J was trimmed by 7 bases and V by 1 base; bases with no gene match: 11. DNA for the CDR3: TGTGCCAGCAGCTTAGGCGGGGGGGGCCAGGGTATGAATGAGCAGTTCTTC. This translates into CASSLGGGGQGMNEQFF.

The CDR3 nucleotides are TGTGCCAGCAGCCACTCACTAGGGACCCAGTACTTC. Translated: CASSHSLGTQYF. The rearrangement links TRBV7-2 to TRBJ2-5; TRBD2 might be the D (5 bases). V lost 5 bases to trimming and J lost 7 bases, with 11 bases between them. Per germline, CDR1 SGHTA and CDR2 FQGNSA. This CDR3 is built from 12 residues.

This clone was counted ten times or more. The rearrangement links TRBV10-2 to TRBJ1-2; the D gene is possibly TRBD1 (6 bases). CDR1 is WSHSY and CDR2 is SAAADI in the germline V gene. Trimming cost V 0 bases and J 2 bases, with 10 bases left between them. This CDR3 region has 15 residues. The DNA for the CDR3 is TGCGCCAGCAGTGAGTCTCGGGGGGCAAACTATGGCTACACCTTC. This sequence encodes CASSESRGANYGYTF.

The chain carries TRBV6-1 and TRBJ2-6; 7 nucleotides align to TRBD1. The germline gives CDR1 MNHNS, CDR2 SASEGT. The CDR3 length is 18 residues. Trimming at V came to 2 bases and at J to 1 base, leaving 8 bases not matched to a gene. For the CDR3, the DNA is TGTGCCAGCAGTGAATTGACAGGGTTACTATCTGGGGCCAACGTCCTGACTTTC. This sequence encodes CASSELTGLLSGANVLTF.

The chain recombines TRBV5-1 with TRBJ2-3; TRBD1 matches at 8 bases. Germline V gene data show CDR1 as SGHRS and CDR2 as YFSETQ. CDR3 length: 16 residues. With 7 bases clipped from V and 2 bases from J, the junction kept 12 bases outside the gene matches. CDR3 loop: CASSRGQGANTDTQYF. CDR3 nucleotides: TGCGCCAGCTCCCGGGGGCAGGGGGCTAACACAGATACGCAGTATTTT.

The CDR3 DNA is TGTGCCAGCAGCCCAGGACTAGCGGGAGAAGAGCAGTACTTC. Its protein product is CASSPGLAGEEQYF. The chain employs TRBV5-4 and TRBJ2-7, with 13 bases aligning to TRBD2. CDR3 length equals 14 residues. The germline gives CDR1 SGHNT, CDR2 YYREEE (reference sequence). The ends lost 4 bases at V and 7 bases at J; junction bases unmatched: 5.

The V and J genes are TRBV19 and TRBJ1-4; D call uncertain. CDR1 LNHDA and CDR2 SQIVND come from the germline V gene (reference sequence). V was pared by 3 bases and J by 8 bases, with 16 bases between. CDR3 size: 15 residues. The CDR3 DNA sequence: TGTGCCAGTAGTATCGAGGCTTGGCGGGCGGAAAAACTGTTTTTT. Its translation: CASSIEAWRAEKLFF.

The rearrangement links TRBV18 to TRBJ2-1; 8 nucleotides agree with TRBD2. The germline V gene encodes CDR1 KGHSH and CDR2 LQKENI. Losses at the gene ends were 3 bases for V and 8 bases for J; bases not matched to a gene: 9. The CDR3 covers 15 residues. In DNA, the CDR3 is TGTGCCAGCTCACCTCCTGGACTAGCTGGGCATGAGCAGTTCTTC. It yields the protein CASSPPGLAGHEQFF.

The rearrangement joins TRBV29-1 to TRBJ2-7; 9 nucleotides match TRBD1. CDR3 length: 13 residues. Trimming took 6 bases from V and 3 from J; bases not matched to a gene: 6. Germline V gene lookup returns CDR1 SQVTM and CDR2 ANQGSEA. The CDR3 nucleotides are TGCAGCGTCGCCCCGGGACAGGGCTACGAGCAGTACTTC. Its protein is CSVAPGQGYEQYF.

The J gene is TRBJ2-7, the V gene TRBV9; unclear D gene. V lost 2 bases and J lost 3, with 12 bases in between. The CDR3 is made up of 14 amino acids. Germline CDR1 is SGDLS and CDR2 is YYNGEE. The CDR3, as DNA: TGTGCCAGCAGCGTCCATAGTGCCGGCTACGAGCAGTACTTC. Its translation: CASSVHSAGYEQYF.

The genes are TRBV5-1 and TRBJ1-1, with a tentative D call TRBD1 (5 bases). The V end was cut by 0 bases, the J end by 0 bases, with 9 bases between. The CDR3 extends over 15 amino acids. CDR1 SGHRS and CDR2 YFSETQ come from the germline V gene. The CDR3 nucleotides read TGCGCCAGCAGCTTGGCCGAGGGACTGAACACTGAAGCTTTCTTT. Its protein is CASSLAEGLNTEAFF.

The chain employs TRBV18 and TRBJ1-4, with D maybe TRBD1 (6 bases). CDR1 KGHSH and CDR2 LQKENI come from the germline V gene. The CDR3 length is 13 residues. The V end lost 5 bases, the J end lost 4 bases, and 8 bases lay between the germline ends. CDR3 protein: CASSGQRNEKLFF. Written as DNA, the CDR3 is TGTGCCAGCTCAGGACAGCGTAATGAAAAACTGTTTTTT. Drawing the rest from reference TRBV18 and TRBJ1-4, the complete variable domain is NAGVMQNPRHLVRRRGQEARLRCSPMKGHSHVYWYRQLPEEGLKFMVYLQKENIIDESGMPKERFSAEFPKEGPSILRIQQVVRGDSAAYFCASSGQRNEKLFFGSGTQLSVL.

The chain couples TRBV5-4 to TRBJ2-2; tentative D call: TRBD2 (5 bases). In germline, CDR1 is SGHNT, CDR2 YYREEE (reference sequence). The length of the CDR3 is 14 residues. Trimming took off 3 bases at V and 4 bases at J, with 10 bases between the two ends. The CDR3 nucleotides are TGTGCCAGCAGCTCATTCGAGGGCACCGGGGAGCTGTTTTTT. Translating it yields CASSSFEGTGELFF.

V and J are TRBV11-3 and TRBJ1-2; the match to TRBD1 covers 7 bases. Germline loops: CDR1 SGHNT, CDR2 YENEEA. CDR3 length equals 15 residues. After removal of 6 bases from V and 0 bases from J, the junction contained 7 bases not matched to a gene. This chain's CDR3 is CASRKNRGANYGYTF. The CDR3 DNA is TGTGCCAGCAGAAAAAACAGGGGAGCTAACTATGGCTACACCTTC.